This entry is about one TCR beta chain. This clonotype was seen at least ten times. Its cognate antigen has yet to be identified. No qualities accompany the bases; no much larger clone lies one base away. The source of the sample is a study of T cells in Graves' hyperthyroidism and ophthalmopathy (dated by TCRdb to between 2017 and 2020). Study-level background: Peripheral blood was sampled at the time of initial diagnosis, prior to any treatment. To identify distinguishing TCR V-J signatures, a discovery cohort of about 100 patients was used, comprising 43 with Graves' ophthalmopathy and some 57 with stable Graves' hyperthyroidism. Whether ophthalmopathy could be predicted prospectively was tested in an independent validation cohort made up of under 20 hyperthyroidism patients plus 17 patients who later progressed to ophthalmopathy. The approximately 95 discovery patients were divided at random into training and test sets in a 7:3 ratio. The study also compared thyroid tissue and blood T-cell repertoires from over 5 Graves' hyperthyroidism patients. Once sampling was done, hyperthyroidism patients were given methimazole at a starting dose of 30 mg daily, whereas ophthalmopathy patients were given high-dose intravenous methylprednisolone. The paper reports TCR Vbeta CDR3 sequencing of 135 peripheral blood samples: fewer than 50 ophthalmopathy, under 80 hyperthyroidism and 17 progressor patients.

Overall study results and their limits: A 13 V-J signature model separated ophthalmopathy from stable hyperthyroidism, with roughly 88% sensitivity and 81.08% specificity in cross-validation and 80%/75% in testing. Most expanded thyroid clonotypes (frequency above 0.001) were also detected in blood, a finding suggesting that blood repertoires may reflect thyroid immune responses. No statistical method was used to set the sample size in advance, and investigators knew the group allocation. During validation, the model predicted progression to ophthalmopathy a median of about 5.9 months ahead of onset, with around 71% sensitivity and around 72% specificity.

A patient counted as having stable Graves' hyperthyroidism if no progression to ophthalmopathy occurred over 18 months of follow-up. Hyperthyroidism patients were newly diagnosed, had a disease duration of under 2 months, and were aged 18 to 65 years. Any patient with an uncontrolled infection, another autoimmune disease, pregnancy or lactation was excluded. Diagnoses relied on clinical symptoms, serum thyroxine and TRAb, thyroid ultrasound and orbital computed tomography. Ficoll-Paque density gradient centrifugation was used to isolate PBMCs from approximately 10 ml of fresh peripheral blood. Total RNA was extracted with Trizol reagent, and quality was checked on an Agilent 2100 Bioanalyzer. For this chain, trimming is 2 bases at the V end and 5 bases at the J end, and the number of junction bases without a gene match is 5. According to the germline V gene (reference sequence), CDR1 reads GTSNPN and CDR2 reads SVGIG. Including cysteine and phenylalanine, the CDR3 has 14 amino acids. Only the CDR3 DNA is retained, 42 bases long and in frame from the first base.

Amplification of TCR beta CDR3 regions was carried out from RNA transcripts. The first round of RT-PCR for the TCR CDR3 was performed with the HTBI primer set and the Qiagen OneStep RT-PCR kit. Libraries were constructed in a second round of multiplex PCR, after which size selection and purification were performed. The libraries were sequenced on an Illumina HiSeq2000 using paired-end 100 bp reads. In the authors' own workflow: Raw data were processed with SOAPnuke, discarding reads with adapters, uncalled bases, mean Phred below 15, or no exact constant-primer or identifier match. High-quality paired reads were merged using COPE v1.2.5, and each unique nucleotide sequence was defined as a clonotype. MiTCR v1.1 was used to align the clonotypes against IMGT TRBV, TRBD and TRBJ reference segments. Analysis was restricted to V-J combinations with a frequency above 0.0001, which covered roughly 99% of repertoires. The TCS score was defined as the ratio of F50 (clonal expansion) to E x V (chaos), calculated using BLOSUM62-based TCRdist between CDR3 peptides within each V-J. Welch's t-statistics and random forest reduced around 550 V-J features to roughly 13, which were used in a naive Bayes classifier (R e1071). Through fastp at Q25 and MiXCR, TCRdb rebuilt clones from the public reads, retaining in-frame beta chains. Rows merge per CDR3 protein into single entries with the most common DNA and genes. The V and J calls and clone size are TCRdb's, not the authors'. Recorded for this sample are about 420,000 distinct CDR3 sequences; roughly an eighth of them occurred a single time. Approximately 5.3% of the sample is in the top ten clones.

The chain employs TRBV30 and TRBJ2-1, and TRBD2 aligns with 8 junction nucleotides. This clonotype originated in a woman between 18 and 30 years old with Graves' hyperthyroidism. Sequencing was carried out using blood. The CDR3 protein is CAWSPTSADNEQFF. The sequenced DNA: TGTGCCTGGAGTCCGACTAGCGCCGACAATGAGCAGTTCTTC.